This passage covers 14 T cell receptor beta chains from one sample sequenced in a study of Graves' ophthalmopathy and Graves' hyperthyroidism listed by TCRdb under 2018. Sequencing relied on an Illumina HiSeq 2000. For repertoire sequencing, TCR beta CDR3 regions were amplified from RNA transcripts. HTBI primers and the Qiagen OneStep RT-PCR kit were used in a first-round RT-PCR, which was followed by a second-round multiplex PCR, size selection and purification. TCRdb passed the public sequencing reads through fastp at Q25 and MiXCR, retaining productive beta sequences. Rows are combined by CDR3 protein, so each entry shows the most common genes and DNA. The sample table shows some 520,000 distinct CDR3 sequences, and approximately 15% are seen once. About 9.4% of the sample is held by the ten biggest clonotypes. The sample consisted of blood. The receptors stem from a woman in her twenties or thirties with Graves' ophthalmopathy. Donor details come from another sample of the same person, matched by shared clones.

The chain carries TRBV28 and TRBJ1-6; D gene ambiguous. Germline V gives CDR1 MDHEN, CDR2 SYDVKM. Trimming cost V 5 bases and J 9 bases, with 17 bases left between them. The CDR3 extends over 15 amino acids. CDR3: CASSPPPREGSPLHF. The CDR3 DNA follows: TGTGCCAGCAGTCCCCCCCCCCGGGAAGGTTCACCCCTCCACTTT.

The CDR3 DNA is TGTGCCAGCAGCCGCCGACTCGGCAGCGGGACTTCCTACGAGCAGTACTTC. It yields the protein CASSRRLGSGTSYEQYF. The chain combines TRBV12-3 or TRBV12-4 with TRBJ2-7, with 7 bases fitting TRBD2. The length of the CDR3 is 17 residues. Trimming at V came to 6 bases and at J to 1 base, leaving 15 bases not matched to a gene.

This clonotype was seen repeatedly, ten times or more. V gene TRBV28 combines with J gene TRBJ1-6; TRBD1 is a possible D gene (6 bases). The length of the CDR3 is 14 residues. CDR1 is MDHEN, CDR2 SYDVKM, per germline. V was clipped by 3 bases and J by 6 bases, with 9 bases between them. CDR3: CASSLARGNSPLHF. The DNA of the CDR3 is TGTGCCAGCAGTTTGGCCAGGGGTAATTCACCCCTCCACTTT.

This clonotype was recorded many times. This chain connects TRBV30 to TRBJ2-7; the match to TRBD1 covers 9 bases. Trimming at V came to 3 bases and at J to 5 bases, leaving 8 bases not matched to a gene. The CDR3 is made up of 14 amino acids. Germline loops: CDR1 GTSNPN, CDR2 SVGIG (reference sequence). The CDR3 reads CAWSPGTGFDEQYF. The DNA of the CDR3 is TGTGCCTGGAGCCCCGGGACAGGGTTCGACGAGCAGTACTTC. The full variable domain, rest sourced from reference TRBV30 and TRBJ2-7, is SQTIHQWPATLVQPVGSPLSLECTVEGTSNPNLYWYRQAAGRGLQLLFYSVGIGQISSEVPQNLSASRPQDRQFILSSKKLLLSDSGFYLCAWSPGTGFDEQYFGPGTRLTVT.

Ten or more counts support this clonotype. This chain connects TRBV3-1 to TRBJ2-5; weak D call: TRBD2 (5 bases). V dropped 1 base and J dropped 10 bases, with 16 bases sitting between them. The CDR3 runs to 14 residues. CDR1 and CDR2 from the germline V gene are LGHDT and YNNKEL (reference sequence). The CDR3 coding sequence is TGTGCCAGCAGCCAAGCGTCTTCTCGAGGGAGCCAGTACTTC. Translating gives CASSQASSRGSQYF.

The table lists this clonotype with a few counts. CDR3 sequence (DNA): TGTGCCAGCAGCCAAGCGTTACAGGGCCGCGGTAATTCACCCCTCCACTTT. Its protein is CASSQALQGRGNSPLHF. The chain carries TRBV4-2 and TRBJ1-6; possible D gene TRBD1, 6 bases. Per the germline V gene, CDR1 is LGHNA and CDR2 is YNFKEQ. There are 17 residues in the CDR3. V lost 1 base and J 6 bases, leaving 16 bases between the germline ends.

The chain has TRBV6-1 and TRBJ2-6, with 9 nucleotides matching TRBD1. CDR1 and CDR2 from the germline V gene are MNHNS and SASEGT. Trimming removed 4 bases from V and 2 bases from J; junction bases left unmatched: 6. This CDR3 has 17 residues. In nucleotides, the CDR3 is TGTGCCAGCAGTGGTCTCAGACAGGGGGCTGGGGCCAACGTCCTGACTTTC. This codes for CASSGLRQGAGANVLTF.

This clonotype was picked up many times. This chain links TRBV12-3 or TRBV12-4 with TRBJ1-1; D is uncertain. Trimming cost V 3 bases and J 4 bases, with 9 bases left between them. The CDR3 has 13 residues. The chain's CDR3 is CASSLVGATEAFF. CDR3 bases: TGTGCCAGCAGTTTGGTGGGAGCCACTGAAGCTTTCTTT.

About this clonotype: This may stem from a read error, because a much larger clone lies one nucleotide away. The chain combines TRBV7-2 with TRBJ2-5, with 13 bases lining up with TRBD2. This CDR3 has 15 residues. Per the germline V gene, CDR1 is SGHTA and CDR2 is FQGNSA. V was pared by 7 bases and J by 3 bases, with 5 bases of the junction left unmatched. CDR3 nucleotides: TGTGCCAGCACCACTAGCGGGGGGGTCGAAGAGACCCAGTACTTC. Protein sequence: CASTTSGGVEETQYF.

This clonotype was found many times. J is TRBJ2-7 and V is TRBV5-1; D is possibly TRBD2 (6 bases). The CDR3 extends over 14 amino acids. The V gene lost 1 base and the J gene lost 5 bases, with 13 bases spanning the gap. Germline V CDR1 and CDR2: SGHRS, YFSETQ. CDR3 residues: CASSLSQGGNEQYF. The CDR3 coding sequence is TGCGCCAGCAGCTTGAGTCAGGGAGGAAACGAGCAGTACTTC.

This clonotype was seen at least ten times. This chain links TRBV6-5 with TRBJ2-7, with TRBD2 matching 11 bases. V was pared by 4 bases and J by 2 bases, with 1 base of the junction left unmatched. The CDR3 totals 14 residues. Germline CDR1 is MNHEY and CDR2 is SVGAGI. CDR3 sequence: CASSFSGRAYEQYF. CDR3 sequence (DNA): TGTGCCAGCAGTTTTAGCGGGAGGGCCTACGAGCAGTACTTC.

This clonotype was picked up many times. The chain combines TRBV11-2 with TRBJ1-1; 7 bases agree with TRBD1. The V gene end was trimmed by 3 bases and the J gene end by 4 bases; junction bases not matched to a gene: 11. This CDR3 contains 16 residues. The germline V gene has CDR1 SGHAT and CDR2 FQNNGV. CDR3 loop: CASSLGRGTQSTEAFF. In DNA form, the CDR3 reads TGTGCCAGCAGCTTGGGCAGGGGGACCCAGAGCACTGAAGCTTTCTTT.

The chain uses TRBV30 and TRBJ1-3, with D hard to call. The germline V gene has CDR1 GTSNPN and CDR2 SVGIG (reference sequence). There are 12 residues in the CDR3. V lost 2 bases, J lost 8 bases, and 10 bases lay in between. The CDR3 loop is CAWSRMVDTIYF. CDR3 nucleotides: TGTGCCTGGAGTCGAATGGTGGACACCATATATTTT.

This clonotype has only a few counts. The chain uses TRBV13 and TRBJ2-7, with 7 bases matching TRBD1. This CDR3 contains 14 residues. CDR1 is PRHDT and CDR2 is FYEKMQ in the germline V gene (reference sequence). V lost 2 bases, J lost 7 bases, and 8 bases stayed unmatched. In DNA form, the CDR3 reads TGTGCCAGCAGCTTAAAGGGGGCTTCGGGGGAGCAGTACTTC. This encodes CASSLKGASGEQYF.